These T cell receptor beta chains were read from a single sample in a study of blood T cell repertoires in COVID-19. Clones were read by immunoSEQ multiplex PCR, and TCRdb kept only the in-frame ones, dropping some. This table holds about 55,000 clones, roughly 83% found once. The sample taken for sequencing was peripheral blood. These receptors were collected from an elderly woman with acute or convalescent COVID-19. CDR3s leave out the opening cysteine and the closing phenylalanine or tryptophan.

V gene	CDR3 protein
TRBV12-5	ASGLVMGQNTGELF
TRBV6-5	AIWDREDGYT
TRBV21-1	ASSKKRRGPTNVLT
TRBV3-1/TRBV3-2	ASSPSESGNTEAF
TRBV5-1	ASSLGAWEVGDTQY
TRBV5-1	ASSLVLSETQY
TRBV18	ASSPPGQGTGGLNSPLH
TRBV24-1	ATQASGGMAYNEQF
TRBV18	ASSPQVVVGSSGNTIY
TRBV11-2	ASTRLRGPSTGELF
TRBV30	AWSVNREDEQF
TRBV12-3/TRBV12-4	ASRRDSYNEQF
TRBV5-1	ASSRRSGGDNEQF
TRBV3-1/TRBV3-2	ASSQIPGTRGQKQF
TRBV5-1	ASSHGLNSPLH
TRBV6-2/TRBV6-3	ASSTQQGSNQPQH
TRBV3-1/TRBV3-2	ASSQVYQETQY
TRBV5-6	ASSLAGTGAGEQY
TRBV7-9	ASSLADRGFGNTIY
TRBV18	ASSPRGPGQGDGYT
TRBV5-1	ASSQAQGAYGNTIY
TRBV29-1	SVGGQGVQETQY
TRBV27	ASKQGSYNSPLH
TRBV7-8	ASSLWDRVSSEQY
TRBV5-1	ASARVGSGTGGHEQY
TRBV18	ASSPKVNSLRNNEQF
TRBV9	ASSRAGGITDTQY
TRBV6-1	ASSEVWLYGYT
TRBV29-1	SVGTSGGTDTQY
TRBV3-1/TRBV3-2	ASSQGRERGEQF
TRBV5-8	ASTDRGYQPQH
TRBV9	ASSAGDRVEAF
TRBV5-6	ASSLATGGSNQPQH
TRBV5-4	ASSAVDTEAF
TRBV3-1/TRBV3-2	ASSPGHSRSEAF